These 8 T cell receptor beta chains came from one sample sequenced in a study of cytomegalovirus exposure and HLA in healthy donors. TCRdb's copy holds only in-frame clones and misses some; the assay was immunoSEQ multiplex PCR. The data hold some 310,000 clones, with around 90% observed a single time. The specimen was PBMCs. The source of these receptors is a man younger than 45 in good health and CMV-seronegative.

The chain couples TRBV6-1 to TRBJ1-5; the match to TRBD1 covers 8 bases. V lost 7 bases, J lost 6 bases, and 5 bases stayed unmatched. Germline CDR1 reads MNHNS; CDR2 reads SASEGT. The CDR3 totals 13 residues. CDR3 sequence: CASTTGGGQPQHF. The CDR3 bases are TGTGCCAGCACCACAGGGGGAGGTCAGCCCCAGCATTTT.

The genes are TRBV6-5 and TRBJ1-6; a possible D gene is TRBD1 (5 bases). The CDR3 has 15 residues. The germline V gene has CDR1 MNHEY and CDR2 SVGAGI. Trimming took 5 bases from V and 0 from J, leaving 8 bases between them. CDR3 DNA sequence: TGTGCCAGCAGTGCAAGGGGCTCCTATAATTCACCCCTCCACTTT. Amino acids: CASSARGSYNSPLHF.

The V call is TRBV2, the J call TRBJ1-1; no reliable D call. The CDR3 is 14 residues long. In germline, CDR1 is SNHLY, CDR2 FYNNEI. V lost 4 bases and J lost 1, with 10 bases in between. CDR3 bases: TGTGCCAGCAGTGGAGTTCGACAGAACACTGAAGCTTTCTTT. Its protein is CASSGVRQNTEAFF.

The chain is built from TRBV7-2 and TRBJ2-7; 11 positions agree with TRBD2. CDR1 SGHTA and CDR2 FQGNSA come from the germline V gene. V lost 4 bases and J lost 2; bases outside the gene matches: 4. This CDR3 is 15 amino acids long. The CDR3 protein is CASSSDSGGAYEQYF. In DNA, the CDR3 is TGTGCCAGCAGCTCTGATAGCGGGGGGGCCTACGAGCAGTACTTC.

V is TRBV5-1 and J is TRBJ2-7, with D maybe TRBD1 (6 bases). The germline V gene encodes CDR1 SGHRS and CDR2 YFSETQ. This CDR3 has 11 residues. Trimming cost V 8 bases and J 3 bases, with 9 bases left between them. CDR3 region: CASRGIYEQYF. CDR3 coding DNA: TGCGCCAGTAGGGGGATCTACGAGCAGTACTTC.

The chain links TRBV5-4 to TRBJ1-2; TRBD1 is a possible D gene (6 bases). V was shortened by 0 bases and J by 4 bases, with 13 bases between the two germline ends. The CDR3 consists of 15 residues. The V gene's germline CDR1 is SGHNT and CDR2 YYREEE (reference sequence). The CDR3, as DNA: TGTGCCAGCAGCTTGGGAAACAGGGTATCCTATGGCTACACCTTC. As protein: CASSLGNRVSYGYTF.

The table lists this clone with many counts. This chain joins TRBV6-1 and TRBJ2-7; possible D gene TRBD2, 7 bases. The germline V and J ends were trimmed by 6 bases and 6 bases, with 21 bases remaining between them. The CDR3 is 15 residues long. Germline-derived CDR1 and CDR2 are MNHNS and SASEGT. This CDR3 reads CASSLNEGGGGEQYF. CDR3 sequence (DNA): TGTGCCAGCAGCCTGAACGAGGGGGGGGGAGGCGAGCAGTACTTC.

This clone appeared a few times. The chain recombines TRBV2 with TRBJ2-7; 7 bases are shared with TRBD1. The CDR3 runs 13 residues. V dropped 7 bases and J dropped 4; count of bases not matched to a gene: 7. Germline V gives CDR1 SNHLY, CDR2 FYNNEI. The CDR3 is CASIPGRGYEQYF. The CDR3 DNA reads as TGTGCCAGCATCCCCGGCAGGGGGTACGAGCAGTACTTC.